This T cell receptor (beta chain) emerged from a study of shared clonotypes between healthy human individuals. Method: immunoSEQ multiplex PCR; TCRdb's copy keeps in-frame clones and lacks some. The sample records 500,000 to 700,000 clones, around 95% being singletons. The CDR3 extends over 14 amino acids. The ends were cut back, 6 bases at V and 4 bases at J, with 16 bases in the middle. The V gene's germline CDR1 is MNHEY and CDR2 SMNVEV (reference sequence). Naive CD8 cells comprised CD45RO-negative, CCR7-positively selected cells, excluding terminally differentiated effector memory CD45RA+ cells.

The chain combines TRBV27 with TRBJ2-7, with a tentative D call TRBD1 (6 bases). Sample: naive CD8+ T cells sorted from blood. This TCR was sampled from a woman in her twenties or thirties in good health. CDR3 nucleotide sequence: TGTGCCAGCAGCGAAGACAGGAGAAGGTACGAGCAGTACTTC. Translated, it gives CASSEDRRRYEQYF.